The 18 T cell receptor beta chains below come from one sample, sequenced in a study of blood T cell repertoires in COVID-19 (dated by TCRdb to 2020 to 2021). Receptor libraries were prepared by the immunoSEQ multiplex PCR assay. The clones in this table, taken by TCRdb from immuneACCESS, are in-frame only. Not every clone is retained; where verified, under half of the shortfall comes from an unresolved V gene, and the cause of the rest is unknown. The sample table shows some 29,000 clones, and approximately 80% are seen once. The ten largest account for approximately 47% of the sample. Sequenced sample: peripheral blood. The receptor set was obtained from a woman between 70 and 85 years old with acute or convalescent COVID-19.

The rearrangement joins TRBV19 to TRBJ1-2; 7 bases agree with TRBD1. The trim removed 4 bases at V and 2 bases at J, leaving 1 base unmatched. This CDR3 is 13 amino acids long. CDR1 is LNHDA and CDR2 is SQIVND in the germline V gene (reference sequence). CDR3 DNA sequence: TGTGCCAGTAGTAGGGACAGCAACTATGGCTACACCTTC. Protein: CASSRDSNYGYTF.

The V call is TRBV5-1, the J call TRBJ2-1, with 13 bases lining up with TRBD2. The germline V gene has CDR1 SGHRS and CDR2 YFSETQ. This CDR3 spans 14 amino acids. After removal of 4 bases from V and 10 bases from J, the junction contained 5 bases not matched to a gene. CDR3 sequence reads: CASSPGLAGDEQFF. CDR3 nucleotide sequence: TGCGCCAGCAGCCCCGGACTAGCGGGAGACGAGCAGTTCTTC.

This chain links TRBV6-5 with TRBJ1-5; D possibly corresponds to TRBD1 (5 bases). The germline V and J ends were trimmed by 4 bases and 2 bases, with 12 bases remaining between them. CDR1 MNHEY and CDR2 SVGAGI come from the germline V gene. The CDR3 is made up of 15 amino acids. CDR3 sequence (DNA): TGTGCCAGCAGTTTCGGCGGGGGGGGCAATCAGCCCCAGCATTTT. Translated: CASSFGGGGNQPQHF.

The genes are TRBV4-3 and TRBJ1-4; D is perhaps TRBD1 (6 bases). CDR1 is LGHNA, CDR2 YSLEER, per germline. This CDR3 comprises 14 residues. Between the trimmed V and J ends, which lost 0 bases and 7 bases, there was a span of 9 bases. CDR3 region: CASSQDGGGEKLFF. The CDR3 DNA follows: TGCGCCAGCAGCCAAGATGGGGGCGGTGAAAAACTGTTTTTT.

The chain uses TRBV18 and TRBJ1-6; D possibly corresponds to TRBD1 (6 bases). The CDR3 loop spans 14 amino acids. V was pared by 8 bases and J by 5 bases, with 13 bases between. Germline CDR1 reads KGHSH; CDR2 reads LQKENI. The CDR3 bases are TGTGCCAGCCATACAACAGGGAATAATTCACCCCTCCACTTT. It translates to CASHTTGNNSPLHF.

This clone was seen a single time. The V and J genes are TRBV27 and TRBJ2-7, with 10 bases lining up with TRBD1. Germline V gives CDR1 MNHEY, CDR2 SMNVEV (reference sequence). The CDR3 covers 16 residues. V lost 0 bases, J lost 4 bases, and 6 bases stayed unmatched. CDR3 region: CASSLSGGTGEYEQYF. The CDR3 nucleotides are TGTGCCAGCAGTTTATCGGGCGGGACAGGGGAGTACGAGCAGTACTTC.

The chain employs TRBV29-1 and TRBJ2-1, with TRBD2 matching over 11 bases. V shed 6 bases and J 7 bases; nucleotides not matched to a gene: 8. Germline-derived CDR1 and CDR2 are SQVTM and ANQGSEA. This CDR3 has 14 amino acids. For the CDR3, the DNA is TGCAGCGTGCAACTAGCGGGAGCAGGGAATGAGCAGTTCTTC. Amino acids: CSVQLAGAGNEQFF.

The rearrangement uses TRBV15 and TRBJ2-2, with D possibly matching TRBD1 (6 bases). V was trimmed by 0 bases and J by 1 base, leaving 9 bases between them. Germline V gene data show CDR1 as LNHNV and CDR2 as YYDKDF (reference sequence). The CDR3 sequence is 16 residues long. The CDR3 DNA is TGTGCCACCAGCAGAGATCAGGGGATGAACACCGGGGAGCTGTTTTTT. Protein sequence: CATSRDQGMNTGELFF.

V usage is TRBV7-9 and J usage is TRBJ2-7; D might be TRBD2 (5 bases). CDR1 and CDR2 from the germline V gene are SEHNR and FQNEAQ (reference sequence). There are 14 residues in the CDR3. V lost 1 base, J lost 4 bases, and 11 bases lay in between. The CDR3 loop is CASSLVGAAYEQYF. The CDR3 nucleotides read TGTGCCAGCAGCTTAGTGGGAGCCGCTTACGAGCAGTACTTC. The full variable domain, with the rest looked up from reference TRBV7-9 and TRBJ2-7, is DTGVSQNPRHKITKRGQNVTFRCDPISEHNRLYWYRQTLGQGPEFLTYFQNEAQLEKSRLLSDRFSAERPKGSFSTLEIQRTEQGDSAMYLCASSLVGAAYEQYFGPGTRLTVT.

The chain is built from TRBV11-2 and TRBJ2-7; 12 bases agree with TRBD2. The CDR3 sequence is 16 residues long. Losses at the gene ends were 2 bases for V and 7 bases for J; bases not matched to a gene: 9. Germline CDR1 is SGHAT and CDR2 is FQNNGV. The CDR3 coding sequence is TGTGCCAGCAGCTTAAGAAGACTAGCGGGAGCAGAAGAGCAGTACTTC. It is translated as CASSLRRLAGAEEQYF.

This clone is classed as medium-sized (0.01 to 0.1%). The V call is TRBV9, the J call TRBJ1-6; 7 bases line up with TRBD1. J was trimmed by 8 bases and V by 0 bases; bases with no gene match: 5. Germline values: CDR1 SGDLS, CDR2 YYNGEE. The CDR3 consists of 15 residues. CDR3 DNA: TGTGCCAGCAGCGTAGCTTACAGGGGAGATTCACCCCTCCACTTT. Its protein is CASSVAYRGDSPLHF.

This sequence joins TRBV27 and TRBJ2-5; TRBD2 is a possible D gene (6 bases). This CDR3 region has 11 residues. V was shortened by 8 bases and J by 5 bases, with 9 bases between the two germline ends. Germline V CDR1 and CDR2: MNHEY, SMNVEV (reference sequence). The CDR3, as DNA: TGTGCCAGCGGGAGGTGGGAGACCCAGTACTTC. Its translation: CASGRWETQYF.

This chain uses TRBV24-1 with TRBJ2-7, with TRBD2 as a possible D gene (5 bases). Between the trimmed V and J ends, which lost 5 bases and 0 bases, there was a span of 10 bases. In germline, CDR1 is KGHDR, CDR2 SFDVKD. The CDR3 runs to 14 residues. CDR3 sequence: CATSGRESSYEQYF. CDR3 sequence (DNA): TGTGCCACCAGTGGCCGGGAAAGCTCCTACGAGCAGTACTTC.

This chain connects TRBV5-5 to TRBJ1-2; D remains unclear. The germline V gene has CDR1 SGHKS and CDR2 YYEKEE (reference sequence). The CDR3 is 16 residues long. Deletions cut 4 bases from V and 8 bases from J, with 24 bases between. The CDR3 loop reads CASSPEGRTSTRGYTF. The CDR3 nucleotides read TGTGCCAGCAGCCCCGAGGGCAGAACCAGCACGAGAGGCTACACCTTC.

This clone was counted between two and nine times. The J gene is TRBJ2-1, the V gene TRBV7-2, with D possibly being TRBD1 (6 bases). Germline V gene data show CDR1 as SGHTA and CDR2 as FQGNSA. The CDR3 contains 15 residues. V shed 4 bases and J shed 6 bases, with 16 bases lying between them. The CDR3 region has the DNA TGTGCCAGCAGCTCGCAGGGGCTCTGGGGCAATGAGCAGTTCTTC. Its translation: CASSSQGLWGNEQFF.

CDR3 nucleotide sequence: TGTGCCAGCAGTGAAAGATCGGAGACTCTCTACGAGCAGTACTTC. This gives the protein CASSERSETLYEQYF. The rearrangement joins TRBV6-1 to TRBJ2-7, with D hard to call. Germline V gives CDR1 MNHNS, CDR2 SASEGT. The V end lost 2 bases, the J end lost 3 bases, and 14 bases lay between the germline ends. CDR3 size: 15 residues.

V and J are TRBV10-3 and TRBJ1-1; TRBD1 matches 9 bases. Germline assignment: CDR1 ENHRY and CDR2 SYGVKD. The CDR3 has 16 residues. Trimming at V came to 7 bases and at J to 1 base, leaving 10 bases not matched to a gene. The CDR3 DNA sequence: TGTGCCATCAAAACCGGACAGGGGACACCGAACACTGAAGCTTTCTTT. Its protein product is CAIKTGQGTPNTEAFF.

The chain uses TRBV27 and TRBJ2-3; 15 positions agree with TRBD2. Germline values: CDR1 MNHEY, CDR2 SMNVEV (reference sequence). The CDR3 loop spans 15 amino acids. V trimming: 5 bases; J trimming: 10 bases; junction bases outside the gene matches: 7. The CDR3 sequence is CASSAGTSGGPSQYF. In DNA form, the CDR3 reads TGTGCCAGCAGTGCCGGGACTAGCGGGGGGCCATCGCAGTATTTT.